This T cell receptor (beta chain) was identified in a study of blood T cell repertoires in COVID-19 (dated by TCRdb to 2019 to 2021). Broadly, across the study: Samples from collaborators originated in the United States, Italy and Spain and spanned both the acute and convalescent phases of COVID-19. The dataset comprised deeply sampled blood TCRbeta repertoires from subjects exposed to, actively infected with, or recovered from COVID-19. HLA class I and class II types, where available, came from metadata supplied by the sample provider rather than from assay-based typing. The samples were drawn from the first 160 participants of the ongoing ImmuneRACE study and from some 1,300 subjects provided by 6 global collaborators. The repertoires were released in a freely available public database meant as a resource for research on the immune response to SARS-CoV-2. Nearly every sample came with metadata listing a de-identified subject ID, COVID-19 status, age in years and sex. The material from the prospective study consisted of cDNA or gDNA derived from T cells, B-cell-depleted T cells, or PBMCs.

As for this clone: This receptor's antigen is unknown. The sample holds no much larger clone one base away, and base qualities are not on file.

At the junction V is shortened by 0 bases and J by 2 bases, with 11 bases in between. The CDR3 goes from the cysteine to the phenylalanine over 15 residues. Only the CDR3 part of the read is kept: 45 bases, read in frame from the first base. CDR1 and CDR2 were assigned from the germline V gene as SGHVS and FNYEAQ. The paper's findings and limits, for the study overall: How much clinical and demographic metadata was included differed by source and by participant, and the metadata was provided uncurated.

The immunoSEQ Assay, a bias-controlled multiplex PCR, was used to amplify TCRbeta CDR3 regions from genomic DNA. In the paper's pipeline: The number of nucleated cells in each sample was estimated by amplification of reference gene primers within the assay. To quantify the absolute abundance of each unique TCRbeta CDR3 rearrangement, sequence reads were collapsed and filtered. For each sample, productive Simpson clonality was calculated as the square root of Simpson's diversity index across productive rearrangements. TCRdb obtained this table from immuneACCESS and retained in-frame rearrangements with V and J assigned. These tables miss some clones; where compared with another copy, unresolved V genes account for less than half of the shortfall, and the remainder is unexplained. Clone size and V and J calls were adopted from that table, with D and trimming inferred from the DNA. Recorded for this sample are some 270,000 clones; about nine tenths of them occurred a single time. The top ten clones comprise 2.2% of the sample.

Collaborating institutions collected whole blood in K2EDTA tubes following their own protocols. Collaborator samples were shipped for TCRbeta analysis as frozen whole blood, isolated PBMCs, or DNA extracted from either sample type. This TCR was recovered from a man aged 45-65 years with acute or convalescent COVID-19. The V and J segments used are TRBV7-6 and TRBJ2-7, and perhaps TRBD2 as D gene, on 5 matching bases. Sequencing input: peripheral blood. The CDR3 reads CASSLAGEDPYEQYF. The DNA reads as follows: TGTGCCAGCAGCTTAGCGGGAGAGGACCCCTACGAGCAGTACTTC.